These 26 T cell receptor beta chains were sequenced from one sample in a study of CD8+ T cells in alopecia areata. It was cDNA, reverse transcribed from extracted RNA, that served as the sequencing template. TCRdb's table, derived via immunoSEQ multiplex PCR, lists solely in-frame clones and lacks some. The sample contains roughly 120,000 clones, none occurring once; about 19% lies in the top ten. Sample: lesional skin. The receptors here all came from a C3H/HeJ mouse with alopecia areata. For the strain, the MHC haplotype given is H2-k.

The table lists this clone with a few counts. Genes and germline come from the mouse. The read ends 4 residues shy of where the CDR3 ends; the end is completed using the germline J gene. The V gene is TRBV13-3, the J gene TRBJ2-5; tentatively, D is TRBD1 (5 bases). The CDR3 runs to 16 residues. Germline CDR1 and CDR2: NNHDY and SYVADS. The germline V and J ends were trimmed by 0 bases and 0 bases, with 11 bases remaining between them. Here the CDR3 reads CASSDEQVINQDTQYF. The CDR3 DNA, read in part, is TGTGCCAGCAGTGATGAACAGGTCATTAACCAAGAC.

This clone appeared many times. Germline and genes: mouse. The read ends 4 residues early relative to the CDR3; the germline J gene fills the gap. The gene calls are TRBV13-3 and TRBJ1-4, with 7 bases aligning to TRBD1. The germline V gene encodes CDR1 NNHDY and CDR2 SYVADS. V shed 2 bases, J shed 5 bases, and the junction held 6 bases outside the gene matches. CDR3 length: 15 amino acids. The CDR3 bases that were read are TGTGCCAGCAGTGACCCGACAGGGAATAACGAA. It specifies CASSDPTGNNE. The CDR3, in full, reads CASSDPTGNNERLFF. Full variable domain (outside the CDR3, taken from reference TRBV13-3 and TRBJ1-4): EAAVTQSPRSKVAVTGGKVTLSCHQTNNHDYMYWYRQDTGHGLRLIHYSYVADSTEKGDIPDGYKASRPSQENFSLILELASLSQTAVYFCASSDPTGNNERLFFGHGTKLSVL.

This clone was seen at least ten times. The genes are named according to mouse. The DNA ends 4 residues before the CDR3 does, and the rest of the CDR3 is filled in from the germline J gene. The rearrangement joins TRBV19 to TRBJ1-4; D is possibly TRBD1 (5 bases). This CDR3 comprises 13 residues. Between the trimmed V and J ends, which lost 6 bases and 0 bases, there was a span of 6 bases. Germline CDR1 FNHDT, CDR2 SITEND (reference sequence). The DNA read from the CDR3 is TGTGCCAGCACAGGGTTTTCCAACGAA. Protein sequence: CASTGFSNE. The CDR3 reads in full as CASTGFSNERLFF.

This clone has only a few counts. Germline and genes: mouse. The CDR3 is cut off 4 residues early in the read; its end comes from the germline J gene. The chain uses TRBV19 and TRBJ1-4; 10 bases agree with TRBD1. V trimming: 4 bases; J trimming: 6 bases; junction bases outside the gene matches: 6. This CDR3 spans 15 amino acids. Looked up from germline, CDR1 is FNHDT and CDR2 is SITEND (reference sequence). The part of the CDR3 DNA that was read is TGTGCCAGCAGTCCCCGGGACAGGGGAGACGAA. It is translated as CASSPRDRGDE. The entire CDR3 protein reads CASSPRDRGDERLFF.

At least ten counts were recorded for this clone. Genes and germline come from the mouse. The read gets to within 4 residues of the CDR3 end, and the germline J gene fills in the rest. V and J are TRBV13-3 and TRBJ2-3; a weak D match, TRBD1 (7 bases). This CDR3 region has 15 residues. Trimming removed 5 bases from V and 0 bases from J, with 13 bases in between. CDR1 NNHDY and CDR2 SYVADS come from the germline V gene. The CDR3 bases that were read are TGTGCCAGCAGGCCACAGGGGACTAGTGCAGAA. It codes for CASRPQGTSAE. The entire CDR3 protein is CASRPQGTSAETLYF.

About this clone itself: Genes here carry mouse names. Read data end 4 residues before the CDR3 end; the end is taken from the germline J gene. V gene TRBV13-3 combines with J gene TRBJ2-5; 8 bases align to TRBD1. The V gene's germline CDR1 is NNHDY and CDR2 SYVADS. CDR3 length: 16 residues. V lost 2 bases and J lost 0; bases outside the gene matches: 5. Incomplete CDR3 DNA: TGTGCCAGCAGTGAAACAGGACAGGGAAACCAAGAC. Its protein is CASSETGQGNQD. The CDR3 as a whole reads CASSETGQGNQDTQYF. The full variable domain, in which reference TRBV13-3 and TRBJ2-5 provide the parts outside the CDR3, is EAAVTQSPRSKVAVTGGKVTLSCHQTNNHDYMYWYRQDTGHGLRLIHYSYVADSTEKGDIPDGYKASRPSQENFSLILELASLSQTAVYFCASSETGQGNQDTQYFGPGTRLLVL.

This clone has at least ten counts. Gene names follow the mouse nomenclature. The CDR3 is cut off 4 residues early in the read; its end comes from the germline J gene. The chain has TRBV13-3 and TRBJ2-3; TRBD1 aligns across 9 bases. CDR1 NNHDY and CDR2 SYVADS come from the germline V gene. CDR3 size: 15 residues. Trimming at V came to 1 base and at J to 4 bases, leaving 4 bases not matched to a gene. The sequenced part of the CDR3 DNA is TGTGCCAGCAGTGATTTGGGACAGGGCTCAGAA. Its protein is CASSDLGQGSE. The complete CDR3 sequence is CASSDLGQGSETLYF.

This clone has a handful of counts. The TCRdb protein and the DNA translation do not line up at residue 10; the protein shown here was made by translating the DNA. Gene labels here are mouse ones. The DNA read from the CDR3 is TGCACCTGCAGTGCAGTCAGCTTCTCGCCC. Translating gives CTCSAVSFSP. The full CDR3 is CTCSAVSFSPLYF. V and J are TRBV1 and TRBJ1-6; D ambiguous. With the read ending 3 residues before the CDR3 end, the germline J gene is used to fill in that end. Being an ORF, TRBJ1-6 has a function that is uncertain. V was pared by 1 base and J by 10 bases, with 8 bases between. CDR1 is NSQYPW, CDR2 LRSPGD, per germline (reference sequence). There are 13 residues in the CDR3.

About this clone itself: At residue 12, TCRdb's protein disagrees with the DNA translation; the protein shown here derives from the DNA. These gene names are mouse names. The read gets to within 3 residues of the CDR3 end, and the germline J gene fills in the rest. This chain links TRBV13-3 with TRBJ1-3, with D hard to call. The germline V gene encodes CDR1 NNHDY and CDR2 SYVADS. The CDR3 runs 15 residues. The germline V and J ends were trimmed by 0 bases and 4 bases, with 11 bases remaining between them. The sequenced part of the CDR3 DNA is TGTGCCAGCAGTGATGTACGAGGGTTGGGAAATACG. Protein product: CASSDVRGLGNT. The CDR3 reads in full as CASSDVRGLGNTLYF.

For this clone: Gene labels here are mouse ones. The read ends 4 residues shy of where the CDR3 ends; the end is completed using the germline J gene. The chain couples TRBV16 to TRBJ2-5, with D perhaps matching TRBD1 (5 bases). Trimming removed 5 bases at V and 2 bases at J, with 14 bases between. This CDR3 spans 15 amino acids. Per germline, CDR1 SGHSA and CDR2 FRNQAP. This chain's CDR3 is CASSPQGEGQDTQYF. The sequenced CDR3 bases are TGTGCAAGCAGCCCTCAGGGAGAGGGCCAAGAC.

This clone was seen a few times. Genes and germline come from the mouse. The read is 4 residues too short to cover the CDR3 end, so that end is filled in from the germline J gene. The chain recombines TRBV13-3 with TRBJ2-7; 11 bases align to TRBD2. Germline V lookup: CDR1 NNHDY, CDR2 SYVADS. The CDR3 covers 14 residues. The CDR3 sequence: CASTPRLGGYEQYF. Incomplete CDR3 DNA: TGTGCCAGCACCCCCCGACTGGGGGGGTAT.

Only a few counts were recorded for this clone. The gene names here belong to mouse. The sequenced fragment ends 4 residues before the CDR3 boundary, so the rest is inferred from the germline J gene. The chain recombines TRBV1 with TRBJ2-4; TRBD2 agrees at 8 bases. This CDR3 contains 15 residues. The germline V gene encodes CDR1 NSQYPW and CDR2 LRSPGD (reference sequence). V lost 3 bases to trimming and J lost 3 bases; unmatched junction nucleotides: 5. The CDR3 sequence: CTCSAPDWGQNTLYF. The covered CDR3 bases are TGCACCTGCAGTGCCCCCGACTGGGGACAAAAC.

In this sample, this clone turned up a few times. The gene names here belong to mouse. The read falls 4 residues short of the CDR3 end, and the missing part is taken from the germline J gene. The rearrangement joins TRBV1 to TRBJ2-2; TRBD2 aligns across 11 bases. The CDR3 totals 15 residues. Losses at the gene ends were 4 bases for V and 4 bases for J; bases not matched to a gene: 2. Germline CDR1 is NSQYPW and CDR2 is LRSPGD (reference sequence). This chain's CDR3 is CTCSELGGRTGQLYF. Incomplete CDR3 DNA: TGCACCTGCAGTGAACTGGGGGGGCGCACCGGG.

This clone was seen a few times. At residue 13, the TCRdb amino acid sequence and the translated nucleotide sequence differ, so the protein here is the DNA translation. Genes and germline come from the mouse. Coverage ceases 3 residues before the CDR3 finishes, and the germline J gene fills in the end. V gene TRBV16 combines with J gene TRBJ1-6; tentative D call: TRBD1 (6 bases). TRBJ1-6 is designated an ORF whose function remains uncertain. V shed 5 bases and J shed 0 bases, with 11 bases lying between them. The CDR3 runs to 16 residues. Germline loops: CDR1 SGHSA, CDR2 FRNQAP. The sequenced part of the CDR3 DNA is TGTGCAAGCAGCAGGACAGCCCTTTCCTATAATTCGCCC. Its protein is CASSRTALSYNSP. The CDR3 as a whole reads CASSRTALSYNSPLYF.

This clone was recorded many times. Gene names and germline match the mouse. The DNA read from the CDR3 is TGTGCCAGCGGGACAGGGAAT. Its protein product is CASGTGN. The whole CDR3 reads CASGTGNEQYF. V is TRBV13-3 and J is TRBJ2-7; 9 bases are a match to TRBD1. Read data end 4 residues before the CDR3 end; the end is taken from the germline J gene. Germline CDR1 reads NNHDY; CDR2 reads SYVADS. The CDR3 is made up of 11 amino acids.

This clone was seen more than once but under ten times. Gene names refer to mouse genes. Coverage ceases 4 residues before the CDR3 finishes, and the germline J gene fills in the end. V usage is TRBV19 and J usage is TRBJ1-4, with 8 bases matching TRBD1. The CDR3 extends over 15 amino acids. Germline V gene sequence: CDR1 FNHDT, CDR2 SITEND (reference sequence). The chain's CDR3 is CASSIGQGAGERLFF. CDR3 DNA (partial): TGTGCCAGCAGTATAGGGCAGGGGGCCGGCGAA.

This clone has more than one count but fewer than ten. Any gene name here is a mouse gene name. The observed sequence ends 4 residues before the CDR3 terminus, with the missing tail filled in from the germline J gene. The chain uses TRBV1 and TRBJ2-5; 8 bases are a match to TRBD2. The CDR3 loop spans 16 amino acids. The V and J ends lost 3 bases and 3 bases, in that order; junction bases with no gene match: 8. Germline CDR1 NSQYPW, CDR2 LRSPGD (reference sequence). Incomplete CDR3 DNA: TGCACCTGCAGTGCCTCCCGCTGGGGGGATCAAGAC. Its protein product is CTCSASRWGDQD. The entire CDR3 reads CTCSASRWGDQDTQYF.

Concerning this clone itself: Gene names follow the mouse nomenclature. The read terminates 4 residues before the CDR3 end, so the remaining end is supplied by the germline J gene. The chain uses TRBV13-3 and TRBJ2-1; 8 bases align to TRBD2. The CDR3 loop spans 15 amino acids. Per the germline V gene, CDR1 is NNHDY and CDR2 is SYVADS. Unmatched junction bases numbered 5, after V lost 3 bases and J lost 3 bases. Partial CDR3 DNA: TGTGCCAGCAGTGCTGGGGGGCCCTCCTATGCT. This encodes CASSAGGPSYA. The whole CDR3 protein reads CASSAGGPSYAEQFF.

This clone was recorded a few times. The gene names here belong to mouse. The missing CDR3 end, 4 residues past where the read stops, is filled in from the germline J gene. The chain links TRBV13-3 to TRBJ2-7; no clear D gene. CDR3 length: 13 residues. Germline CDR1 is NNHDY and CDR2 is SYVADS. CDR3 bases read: TGTGCCAGCAGTGATGCAGCAGAATAT. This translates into CASSDAAEY. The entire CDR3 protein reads CASSDAAEYEQYF.

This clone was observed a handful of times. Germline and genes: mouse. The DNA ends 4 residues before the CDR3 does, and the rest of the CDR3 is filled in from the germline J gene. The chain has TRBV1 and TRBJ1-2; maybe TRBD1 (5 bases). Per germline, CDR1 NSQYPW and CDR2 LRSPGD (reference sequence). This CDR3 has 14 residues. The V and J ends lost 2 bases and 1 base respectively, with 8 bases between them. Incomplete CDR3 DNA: TGCACCTGCAGTGCAAGACAGCTAAACTCC. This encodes CTCSARQLNS. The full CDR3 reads CTCSARQLNSDYTF.

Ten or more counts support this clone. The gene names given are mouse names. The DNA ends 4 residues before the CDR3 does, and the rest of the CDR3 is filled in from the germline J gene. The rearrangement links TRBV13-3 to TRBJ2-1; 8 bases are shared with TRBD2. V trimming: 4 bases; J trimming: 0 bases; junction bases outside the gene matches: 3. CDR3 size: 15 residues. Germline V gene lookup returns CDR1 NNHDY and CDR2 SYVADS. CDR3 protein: CASSTTGGNYAEQFF. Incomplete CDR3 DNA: TGTGCCAGCAGTACCACTGGGGGTAACTATGCT.

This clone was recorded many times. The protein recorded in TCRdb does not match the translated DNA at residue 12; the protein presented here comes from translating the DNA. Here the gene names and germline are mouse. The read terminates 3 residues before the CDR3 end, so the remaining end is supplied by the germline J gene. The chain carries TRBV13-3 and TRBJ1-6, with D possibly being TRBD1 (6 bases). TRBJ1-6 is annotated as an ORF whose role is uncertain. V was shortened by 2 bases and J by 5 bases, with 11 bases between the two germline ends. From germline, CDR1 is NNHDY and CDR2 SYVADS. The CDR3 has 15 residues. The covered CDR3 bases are TGTGCCAGCAGTGAACGGGGGGCGGATAATTCGCCC. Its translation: CASSERGADNSP. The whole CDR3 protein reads CASSERGADNSPLYF.

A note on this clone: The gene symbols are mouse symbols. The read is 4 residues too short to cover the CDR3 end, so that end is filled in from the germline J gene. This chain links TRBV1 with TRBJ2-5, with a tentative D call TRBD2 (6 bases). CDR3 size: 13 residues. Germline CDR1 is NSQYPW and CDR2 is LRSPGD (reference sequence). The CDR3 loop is CTCSAVLGDTQYF. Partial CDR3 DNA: TGCACCTGCAGTGCAGTACTGGGTGAC.

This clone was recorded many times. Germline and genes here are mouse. The CDR3 sequence: CASSDAPDRGTEQFF. The CDR3 DNA, read in part, is TGTGCCAGCAGTGATGCACCGGACAGGGGGACT. This chain connects TRBV13-3 to TRBJ2-1; 10 positions match TRBD1. The CDR3 end lies 4 residues beyond the end of the read and is filled in from the germline J gene. Germline values: CDR1 NNHDY, CDR2 SYVADS. The CDR3 contains 15 residues.

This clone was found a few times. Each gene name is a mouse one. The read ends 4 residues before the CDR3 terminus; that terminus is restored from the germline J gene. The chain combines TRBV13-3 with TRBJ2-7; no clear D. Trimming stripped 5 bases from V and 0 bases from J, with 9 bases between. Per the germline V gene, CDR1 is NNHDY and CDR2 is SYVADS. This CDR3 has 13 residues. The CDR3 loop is CASREHHSYEQYF. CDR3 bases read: TGTGCCAGCAGAGAACACCACTCCTAT.

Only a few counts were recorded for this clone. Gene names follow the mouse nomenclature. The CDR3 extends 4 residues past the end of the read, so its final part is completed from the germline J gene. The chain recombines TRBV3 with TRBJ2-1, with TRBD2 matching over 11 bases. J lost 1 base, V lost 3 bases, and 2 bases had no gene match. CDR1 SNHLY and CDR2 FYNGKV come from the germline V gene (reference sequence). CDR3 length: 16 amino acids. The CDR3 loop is CASSFRDWGNYAEQFF. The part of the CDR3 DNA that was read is TGTGCCAGCAGCTTTCGGGACTGGGGGAACTATGCT.